This TCR beta chain was captured by sequencing in a study of cytomegalovirus exposure and HLA in healthy donors. In the PCR, 60 Vbeta and 13 Jbeta primers were used. TCRdb's copy holds only in-frame clones and misses some; the assay was immunoSEQ multiplex PCR. The sample gives about 210,000 clones, 82% of which show up once; 5.5% to 7.5% is in the top ten. Study results and caveats: Being productive about 90% or about 30% of the time was typical of most TCR beta V segments in an earlier analysis. One variant, a missense change in DCLRE1C, was linked in a later analysis to TCR beta V- and J-gene trimming.

Worth noting for this clone: Antigen specificity is unknown.

The CDR3 is 13 residues long. CDR1 and CDR2 (germline): MNHEY, SVGAGI. With 6 bases removed from V and 6 bases from J, the gap between germline ends came to 15 bases. Sequencing input: PBMCs. This sequence originates from a man between 40 and 49 years old in good health and CMV-seropositive. This sequence joins TRBV6-5 and TRBJ2-7, with a tentative D call TRBD1 (5 bases). CDR3 protein: CASRETVLREQYF. The DNA for the CDR3 is TGTGCCAGCAGGGAGACAGTCCTACGCGAGCAGTACTTC.